Shown below are 24 T cell receptor beta chains from a single sample sequenced in a study of T cells in localized non-small cell lung cancer. Repertoires were generated with immunoSEQ multiplex PCR, while TCRdb's copy carries only in-frame clones and drops some. The data contain approximately 9,000 clones, around 90% of them singletons. This sample comprised peripheral blood, obtained before any cancer treatment. These receptors were taken from a woman aged 40-70 years with stage I squamous cell lung carcinoma.

The J gene is TRBJ2-7, the V gene TRBV6-6; TRBD1 agrees at 12 bases. Germline V gene data show CDR1 as MNHNY and CDR2 as SVGAGI (reference sequence). The CDR3 totals 14 residues. Trimming cost V 6 bases and J 4 bases; bases outside gene matches: 4. The CDR3 coding sequence is TGTGCCAGCAGACGGGACAGGGGGCATTACGAGCAGTACTTC. It translates to CASRRDRGHYEQYF.

This clone was observed once. The chain employs TRBV6-6 and TRBJ2-2; 9 bases are a match to TRBD1. The CDR3 loop spans 16 amino acids. Germline V lookup: CDR1 MNHNY, CDR2 SVGAGI (reference sequence). The ends lost 5 bases at V and 5 bases at J; junction bases unmatched: 9. The CDR3 region is CASSPRDRAGTGELFF. The CDR3 region has the DNA TGTGCCAGCAGTCCTCGGGACAGGGCCGGTACCGGGGAGCTGTTTTTT.

This chain joins TRBV6-5 and TRBJ2-7; D is unresolved. Looked up from germline, CDR1 is MNHEY and CDR2 is SVGAGI. V gave up 5 bases and J gave up 6 bases, with 8 bases separating them. This CDR3 is 11 amino acids long. The DNA for the CDR3 is TGTGCCAGCAGTCGCGAGGCCGAGCAGTACTTC. This codes for CASSREAEQYF.

This chain connects TRBV27 to TRBJ1-2, with 10 bases aligning to TRBD1. This CDR3 has 13 residues. In germline, CDR1 is MNHEY, CDR2 SMNVEV (reference sequence). The ends lost 5 bases at V and 6 bases at J; junction bases unmatched: 3. CDR3 coding DNA: TGTGCCAGCAGTCGGACAGGGGGTAATGGCTACACCTTC. As protein: CASSRTGGNGYTF.

The chain couples TRBV11-2 to TRBJ2-1, with a possible D match to TRBD2 (6 bases). Germline CDR1 and CDR2: SGHAT and FQNNGV. There are 16 residues in the CDR3. V lost 3 bases, J lost 0 bases, and 12 bases lay in between. The CDR3 here is CASSFRGAGSYNEQFF. CDR3 DNA sequence: TGTGCCAGCAGCTTTAGGGGAGCGGGCTCCTACAATGAGCAGTTCTTC.

The J gene is TRBJ1-1, the V gene TRBV5-1; D gene unclear. The V end lost 1 base, the J end lost 1 base, and 8 bases lay between the germline ends. The CDR3 length is 14 residues. Germline CDR1 SGHRS, CDR2 YFSETQ. CDR3 in DNA: TGCGCCAGCAGCTTGTCGTCGGCGAACACTGAAGCTTTCTTT. It translates to CASSLSSANTEAFF.

The V gene is TRBV29-1, the J gene TRBJ2-5, with D unclear. The CDR3 sequence is 11 residues long. V was clipped by 7 bases and J by 3 bases, with 9 bases between them. Looked up from germline, CDR1 is SQVTM and CDR2 is ANQGSEA. The CDR3 DNA reads TGCAGCGCCCGGCCTGAAGAGACCCAGTACTTC. It translates to CSARPEETQYF.

V and J are TRBV29-1 and TRBJ2-7; 7 nucleotides match TRBD2. The ends lost 6 bases at V and 1 base at J; junction bases unmatched: 9. Germline assignment: CDR1 SQVTM and CDR2 ANQGSEA. This CDR3 has 14 residues. The CDR3 DNA sequence: TGCAGCGTGGTGGGACCGGGGGGATCCTACGAGCAGTACTTC. It specifies CSVVGPGGSYEQYF.

The rearrangement uses TRBV6-5 and TRBJ2-7, with 10 bases identical to TRBD1. V shed 4 bases and J 5 bases; nucleotides not matched to a gene: 8. The CDR3 runs to 15 residues. Germline V gives CDR1 MNHEY, CDR2 SVGAGI. CDR3 in amino acids: CASSSTGTGVDEQYF. The CDR3 region has the DNA TGTGCCAGCAGTTCTACCGGGACAGGGGTGGACGAGCAGTACTTC.

The J gene is TRBJ1-2, the V gene TRBV4-2; a weak D match, TRBD1 (6 bases). V lost 0 bases and J 2 bases, leaving 7 bases between the germline ends. The germline CDR1 and CDR2 sequences are LGHNA and YNFKEQ. The CDR3 spans 14 residues. The CDR3 is CASSQEQGNYGYTF. The CDR3 nucleotides are TGTGCCAGCAGCCAAGAACAGGGCAACTATGGCTACACCTTC.

The gene calls are TRBV12-5 and TRBJ1-6; D unclear. Trimming stripped 6 bases from V and 5 bases from J, with 11 bases between. CDR3 length: 14 residues. Germline-derived CDR1 and CDR2 are LGHNT and FRNRAP. The DNA of the CDR3 is TGTGCTAGTGGACCGGGTGGGGATAATTCACCCCTCCACTTT. Encoded protein: CASGPGGDNSPLHF.

The chain employs TRBV7-8 and TRBJ1-1; TRBD1 is a possible D gene (5 bases). CDR1 is SGHVS, CDR2 FQNEAQ, per germline. The CDR3 is 15 residues long. Trimming shortened V by 0 bases and J by 3 bases, and 11 bases separated the two germline ends. For the CDR3, the DNA is TGTGCCAGCAGCTTAGCCACAGGTGTCGACACTGAAGCTTTCTTT. The encoded protein is CASSLATGVDTEAFF.

This rearrangement joins TRBV7-6 to TRBJ2-5; TRBD2 aligns across 8 bases. The CDR3 has 16 amino acids. CDR1 SGHVS and CDR2 FNYEAQ come from the germline V gene. Trimming removed 8 bases from V and 7 bases from J; junction bases left unmatched: 18. CDR3 loop: CASPRVGGGPDGTQYF. The DNA of the CDR3 is TGTGCCAGCCCTCGAGTAGGCGGGGGGCCCGACGGGACCCAGTACTTC.

The V call is TRBV2, the J call TRBJ2-5; TRBD2 aligns across 9 bases. J was trimmed by 1 base and V by 6 bases; bases with no gene match: 6. CDR3 size: 15 residues. The germline V gene has CDR1 SNHLY and CDR2 FYNNEI. The CDR3 loop is CASRQTSGLQETQYF. As DNA, the CDR3 is TGTGCCAGCAGACAGACTAGCGGTCTCCAAGAGACCCAGTACTTC.

The rearrangement joins TRBV4-2 to TRBJ1-2; D not resolved. The germline V gene has CDR1 LGHNA and CDR2 YNFKEQ. This CDR3 spans 13 amino acids. Deletions cut 3 bases from V and 6 bases from J, with 11 bases between. The chain's CDR3 is CASSHELSDGYTF. Here the CDR3 DNA reads TGTGCCAGCAGCCATGAACTTTCCGATGGCTACACCTTC.

This clone is a singleton in its sample. The V call is TRBV4-1, the J call TRBJ2-1; TRBD1 aligns across 10 bases. The CDR3 covers 14 residues. After removal of 3 bases from V and 8 bases from J, the junction contained 4 bases not matched to a gene. The germline V gene has CDR1 MGHRA and CDR2 YSYEKL. DNA of the CDR3: TGCGCCAGCAGCCACCCCGGGACAGGGGATGAGCAGTTCTTC. This codes for CASSHPGTGDEQFF.

This chain connects TRBV5-1 to TRBJ1-1; no clear D gene. Germline V gives CDR1 SGHRS, CDR2 YFSETQ. The CDR3 sequence is 13 residues long. Trimming took off 4 bases at V and 10 bases at J, with 17 bases between the two ends. The CDR3 nucleotides read TGCGCCAGCAGCCTGGATGGAGTCCCGCTAGCTTTCTTT. It codes for CASSLDGVPLAFF.

The chain joins TRBV29-1 to TRBJ2-7, with TRBD2 as a possible D gene (5 bases). The V and J ends lost 5 bases and 7 bases respectively, with 18 bases between them. This CDR3 comprises 13 residues. Germline V gene lookup returns CDR1 SQVTM and CDR2 ANQGSEA. The CDR3 is CSVSWTGSREQYF. As DNA, the CDR3 is TGCAGCGTTTCCTGGACTGGGAGTAGGGAGCAGTACTTC.

This chain uses TRBV19 with TRBJ2-1; D is unclear. The CDR3 has 13 amino acids. The ends were cut back, 3 bases at V and 2 bases at J, with 5 bases in the middle. Germline CDR1 is LNHDA and CDR2 is SQIVND (reference sequence). CDR3 nucleotide sequence: TGTGCCAGTAGTATTACCCCCTACAATGAGCAGTTCTTC. It encodes CASSITPYNEQFF.

The chain links TRBV4-2 to TRBJ2-1; TRBD1 is a possible D gene (6 bases). Trimming pared 0 bases from V and 9 bases from J, leaving 15 bases between. The CDR3 consists of 15 residues. Germline lookup yields CDR1 LGHNA and CDR2 YNFKEQ. The CDR3 reads CASSQEFSGGVEQFF. The CDR3 nucleotides are TGTGCCAGCAGCCAAGAATTTAGTGGGGGCGTTGAGCAGTTCTTC.

V gene TRBV7-8 combines with J gene TRBJ2-7, with D unclear. V lost 5 bases, J lost 2 bases, and 13 bases lay in between. The CDR3 consists of 14 residues. The germline V gene encodes CDR1 SGHVS and CDR2 FQNEAQ. The CDR3 bases are TGTGCCAGCAGCCAGGTAGGAGAAGCCTACGAGCAGTACTTC. Amino acids: CASSQVGEAYEQYF.

The chain combines TRBV7-2 with TRBJ2-4; no reliable D call. The ends were cut back, 4 bases at V and 7 bases at J, with 8 bases in the middle. The CDR3 sequence is 12 residues long. CDR1 and CDR2 (germline): SGHTA, FQGNSA. The CDR3, as DNA: TGTGCCAGCAGCTCGTCCAGCAACATTCAGTACTTC. As protein: CASSSSSNIQYF.

This rearrangement joins TRBV2 to TRBJ1-2; D not certain. The CDR3 loop spans 13 amino acids. The V gene lost 8 bases and the J gene lost 0 bases, with 10 bases spanning the gap. CDR1 is SNHLY and CDR2 is FYNNEI in the germline V gene. For the CDR3, the DNA is TGTGCCAGCCGGGGAGCAGCTAACTATGGCTACACCTTC. Its protein is CASRGAANYGYTF.

The V call is TRBV7-6, the J call TRBJ2-1, with D possibly matching TRBD1 (5 bases). Germline CDR1 and CDR2: SGHVS and FNYEAQ. V was cut by 5 bases and J by 4 bases, with 9 bases left in between. The CDR3 runs 13 residues. CDR3 nucleotide sequence: TGTGCCAGCAGCCCAGGGATTTACAATGAGCAGTTCTTC. Translation: CASSPGIYNEQFF. Together with reference TRBV7-6 and TRBJ2-1, the CDR3 gives the full variable domain: GAGVSQSPRYKVTKRGQDVALRCDPISGHVSLYWYRQALGQGPEFLTYFNYEAQQDKSGLPNDRFSAERPEGSISTLTIQRTEQRDSAMYRCASSPGIYNEQFFGPGTRLTVL.